Detailed here is one TCR beta chain. Seattle researchers signed up patients amid active infection and tracked them longitudinally. This sample stems from a study of blood T cell repertoires in COVID-19. Study as a whole: Acute-phase and convalescent COVID-19 samples originated in the United States, Italy and Spain. In each case, the material was cDNA or gDNA derived from T cells, B-cell-depleted T cells, or PBMCs.

Authors' analysis steps: Estimates of nucleated cell counts were drawn from the amplification of reference gene primers. The assay was immunoSEQ multiplex PCR, and TCRdb's table has in-frame clones only and misses some. D and trimming come from the DNA, and the V and J calls and clone size come from that table. The sample has about 170,000 clones; over 80% are singletons. The CDR3 consists of 14 residues. Germline CDR1 is SGHRS and CDR2 is YFSETQ. V was shortened by 9 bases and J by 3 bases, with 15 bases between the two germline ends. Specimen: peripheral blood. This clonotype was obtained from a woman of 80 years or more with COVID-19, enrolled during active disease. This sequence joins TRBV5-1 and TRBJ2-2; D possibly corresponds to TRBD1 (6 bases). The CDR3 reads CATRGRGDTGELFF. The CDR3 DNA reads TGCGCCACCCGGGGCAGGGGAGACACCGGGGAGCTGTTTTTT.